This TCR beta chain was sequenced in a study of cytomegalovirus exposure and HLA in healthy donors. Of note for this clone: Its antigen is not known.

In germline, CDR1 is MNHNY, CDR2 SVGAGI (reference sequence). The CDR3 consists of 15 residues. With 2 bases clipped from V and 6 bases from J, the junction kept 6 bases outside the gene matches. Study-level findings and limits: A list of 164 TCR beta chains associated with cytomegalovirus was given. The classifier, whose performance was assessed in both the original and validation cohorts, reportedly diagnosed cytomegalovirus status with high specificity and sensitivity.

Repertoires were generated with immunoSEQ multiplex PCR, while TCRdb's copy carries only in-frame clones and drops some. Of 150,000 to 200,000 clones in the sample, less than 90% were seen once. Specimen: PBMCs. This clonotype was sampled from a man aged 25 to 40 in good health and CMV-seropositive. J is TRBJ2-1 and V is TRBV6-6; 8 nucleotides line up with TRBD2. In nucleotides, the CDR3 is TGTGCCAGCAGTTACCCGGGACTAGGTCTCAATGAGCAGTTCTTC. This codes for CASSYPGLGLNEQFF.